Described below is a single T cell receptor beta chain sequence and its context. These data are taken from a study of blood T cell repertoires in COVID-19. Sequencing was performed with immunoSEQ multiplex PCR; in TCRdb, only in-frame clones are kept and a portion is missing. The sample has some 340,000 clones, 65% to 85% seen once. The sample consisted of peripheral blood. The TCR originated in a man aged 30 to 39 with active or convalescent COVID-19.

The CDR3 region has the DNA TGTGCCAGCAAGGAGATAGTCAACACTGAAGCTTTCTTT. As protein: CASKEIVNTEAFF. The chain joins TRBV6-5 to TRBJ1-1, with D hard to call. Trimming removed 7 bases from V and 2 bases from J, with 11 bases in between. The germline V gene has CDR1 MNHEY and CDR2 SVGAGI. The CDR3 extends over 13 amino acids.